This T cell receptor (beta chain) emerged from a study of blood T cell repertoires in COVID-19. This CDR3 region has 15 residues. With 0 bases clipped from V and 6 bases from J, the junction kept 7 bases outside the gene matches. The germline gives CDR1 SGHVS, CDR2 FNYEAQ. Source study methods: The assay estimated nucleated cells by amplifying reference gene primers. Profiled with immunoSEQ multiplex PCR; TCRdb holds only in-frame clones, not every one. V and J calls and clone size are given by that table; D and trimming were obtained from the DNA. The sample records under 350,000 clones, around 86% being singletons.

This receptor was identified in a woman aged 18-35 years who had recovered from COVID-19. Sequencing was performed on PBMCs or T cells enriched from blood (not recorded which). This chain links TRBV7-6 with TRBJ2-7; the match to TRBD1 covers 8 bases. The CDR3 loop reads CASSLAWAGQGEQYF. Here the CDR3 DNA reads TGTGCCAGCAGCTTAGCATGGGCAGGACAGGGCGAGCAGTACTTC.